A single count supports the clone carrying this T cell receptor (beta chain). Its antigen remains unknown. Libraries were prepared by immunoSEQ multiplex PCR; TCRdb keeps only in-frame clonotypes and omits some of them. This table has a few hundred thousand clones, about nine tenths appearing once. This entry belongs to a study of Ad26.COV2.S vaccination and SARS-CoV-2 variants. The treatment denotes: around 19 received Ad26.COV2.S at low or high dose, single or two shots; five or six received placebo; per-sample allocation not given. Sampling occurred on day 63 after the first vaccine or placebo injection. V was cut by 3 bases and J by 6 bases, with 13 bases left in between. The CDR3 totals 13 residues. Germline CDR1 and CDR2: GTSNPN and SVGIG (reference sequence). The study's findings and limits: Analytic work on TCR breadth and depth might have understated the full extent of total T cell responses. The placebo group had lower spike-specific TCR breadth than the vaccine recipients did.

The sequencing used peripheral blood, collected in a trial of Ad26.COV2.S vaccine versus placebo. The sequence derives from a person between 18 and 65 years old who received the Ad26.COV2.S COVID-19 vaccine or a placebo. The chain couples TRBV30 to TRBJ2-3; the D gene is possibly TRBD2 (6 bases). CDR3 nucleotide sequence: TGTGCCTGGAGCGACGGGACTTCTGATACGCAGTATTTT. Translating gives CAWSDGTSDTQYF.